This entry describes one T cell receptor (beta chain). Naive CD8 T cells were FACS-sorted by CD8+CD4-CCR7+CD45RA+ markers. The sample comes from a study of molecular identifiers for immune sequencing clone quantification. Study-wide background: Sequencing covered four of five parts into which replicate RNA from approximately 20,000 or 100,000 naive CD8 cells was split.

Bulk TCR library preparation followed previously described methods with listed TCR primers. MiXCR, applied by TCRdb to the PCR reads, yields one record per CDR3 protein. The sample holds hundreds of thousands of distinct CDR3 sequences, under 25% seen once. The sequence was obtained from a human donor in good health. Some libraries in this study had Jurkat cell RNA spiked in. The sample consisted of naive CD8+ T cells from blood, with Jurkat cell RNA spiked in. Subset described: FACS-sorted CD8+CD4-CCR7+CD45RA+ naive T cells.

This CDR3 is CASSVVSGTGGPADTQYF. The CDR3 bases are TGTGCCAGCAGCGTAGTTTCAGGGACAGGGGGTCCCGCAGATACGCAGTATTTT. The chain links TRBV9 to TRBJ2-3; 11 nucleotides align to TRBD1. Germline-derived CDR1 and CDR2 are SGDLS and YYNGEE. With 0 bases clipped from V and 4 bases from J, the junction kept 10 bases outside the gene matches. This CDR3 is 18 amino acids long.